This TCR beta chain was found in a study of cytomegalovirus exposure and HLA in healthy donors. Study-level findings and limits: Analysis was performed later, and it showed HLA-associated TCR beta chains to be more clonally expanded than equally common others. The study had only CMV serostatus as immune exposure information. Cytomegalovirus status was reportedly diagnosed by the classifier with high specificity and sensitivity.

Nominally healthy donors provided the samples, though records likely missed some immune exposures. Trimming pared 3 bases from V and 2 bases from J, leaving 17 bases between. From germline, CDR1 is LNHDA and CDR2 SQIVND (reference sequence). The CDR3 runs 17 residues. For this clone: Its antigen is currently unknown.

With 60 Vbeta and 13 Jbeta primers, the PCR was carried out. Profiling relied on immunoSEQ multiplex PCR, and the TCRdb table lists in-frame clones only, not all of them. The sample carries 130,000 or so clones, over 75% recorded once. This chain connects TRBV19 to TRBJ1-5; D is perhaps TRBD1 (5 bases). What was sequenced was PBMCs. The sequence derives from a woman aged 18-29 years in good health and CMV-seronegative. CDR3 loop: CASSILVGGPGNQPQHF. The CDR3 DNA reads as TGTGCCAGTAGTATTTTGGTCGGGGGTCCGGGCAATCAGCCCCAGCATTTT.